What follows is one T cell receptor beta chain and its context. The antigen is undetermined. This specimen belongs to a study of graft-versus-host responses after intestinal transplantation. Study-wide context: Recipients across the board were started on anti-thymocyte globulin induction, then kept on tacrolimus and steroids for around three years. Study observations and caveats: Graft-donor T cell macrochimerism coincided with high graft-versus-host to host-versus-graft clonal ratios in allografts. Levels of circulating GvH clones at their peak were associated with early post-transplant HvG declines. GvH clones detected in recipient marrow included some appearing first in ileum or blood.

Method: immunoSEQ multiplex PCR; TCRdb's copy keeps in-frame clones and lacks some. The repertoire holds roughly 110,000 clones, with 87% as singletons. This CDR3 has 13 amino acids. V was pared by 1 base and J by 7 bases, with 7 bases between. Looked up from germline, CDR1 is LGHNT and CDR2 is FRNRAP. The clonotype was recovered from a human donor who was the organ donor for an intestinal transplant. The source was unstimulated CD4+ T cells sorted from spleen or lymph node cells, collected before transplant. The gene calls are TRBV12-5 and TRBJ1-4, with D uncertain. Here the CDR3 DNA reads TGTGCTAGTGGTTTGGGGACGGTTGAAAAACTGTTTTTT. Translation: CASGLGTVEKLFF.